These T cell receptor beta chains were read from a single sample in a study of blood T cell repertoires in COVID-19. Data came from immunoSEQ multiplex PCR; TCRdb stores just in-frame clones and leaves some out. The table has fewer than 300,000 clones, around 82% seen once. The sample taken for sequencing was peripheral blood. These receptor sequences come from a human donor with COVID-19, enrolled during active disease. The donor label of this sample is uncertain. Each CDR3 is given with its conserved first and last residue. Each record gives: CDR3 protein, CDR3 DNA, CDR3 length, D gene, clone size, J gene, V gene. D genes are given only for firm matches. Only part of the rows carry a size: once, few, many, or a class if the clone is expanded.

CDR3aa: CASSPAGRGEHYTF; CDR3nt: TGTGCCAGCAGTCCTGCGGGAAGGGGAGAGCACTACACCTTC; len: 14; d_gene: .; abundance: .; j_gene: TRBJ1-2; v_gene: TRBV28
CDR3aa: CASSVSGRRGETQYF; CDR3nt: TGTGCCAGCAGCGTTAGCGGGAGACGTGGGGAGACCCAGTACTTC; len: 15; d_gene: TRBD2; abundance: .; j_gene: TRBJ2-5; v_gene: TRBV7-3
CDR3aa: CASSIDSRQGAKGQPQHF; CDR3nt: TGTGCCAGTAGTATAGATTCGCGACAGGGGGCTAAGGGTCAGCCCCAGCATTTT; len: 18; d_gene: TRBD1; abundance: .; j_gene: TRBJ1-5; v_gene: TRBV19
CDR3aa: CASSQPGQGGGETQYF; CDR3nt: TGCGCCAGCAGCCAACCGGGACAGGGAGGGGGAGAGACCCAGTACTTC; len: 16; d_gene: TRBD1; abundance: .; j_gene: TRBJ2-5; v_gene: TRBV4-1
CDR3aa: CASSPGQGGDVQYF; CDR3nt: TGTGCCAGCAGTCCGGGACAGGGCGGGGACGTGCAGTACTTC; len: 14; d_gene: TRBD1; abundance: .; j_gene: TRBJ2-7; v_gene: TRBV28
CDR3aa: CASRDTSGLSFYGYTF; CDR3nt: TGTGCCAGCAGAGATACCTCTGGGCTGTCCTTCTATGGCTACACCTTC; len: 16; d_gene: .; abundance: .; j_gene: TRBJ1-2; v_gene: TRBV27
CDR3aa: CASSSATALNNSPLHF; CDR3nt: TGTGCCAGCAGTTCCGCGACAGCCCTAAATAATTCACCCCTCCACTTT; len: 16; d_gene: .; abundance: .; j_gene: TRBJ1-6; v_gene: TRBV5-4
CDR3aa: CASSFVANYGYTF; CDR3nt: TGTGCCAGCAGTTTTGTAGCTAACTATGGCTACACCTTC; len: 13; d_gene: .; abundance: .; j_gene: TRBJ1-2; v_gene: TRBV28
CDR3aa: CASLSSGITSYNEQFF; CDR3nt: TGTGCCAGCCTATCTAGCGGGATTACCTCCTACAATGAGCAGTTCTTC; len: 16; d_gene: TRBD2; abundance: .; j_gene: TRBJ2-1; v_gene: TRBV28
CDR3aa: CASSQEGLTSNQPQHF; CDR3nt: TGTGCCAGTAGCCAGGAGGGACTGACGAGCAATCAGCCCCAGCATTTT; len: 16; d_gene: .; abundance: .; j_gene: TRBJ1-5; v_gene: TRBV19
CDR3aa: CASSLATAPYTNEKLFF; CDR3nt: TGCGCCAGCAGCTTGGCGACAGCCCCCTATACTAATGAAAAACTGTTTTTT; len: 17; d_gene: .; abundance: .; j_gene: TRBJ1-4; v_gene: TRBV5-1
CDR3aa: CASRSSSGSNTGELFF; CDR3nt: TGTGCCAGCAGAAGTTCAAGCGGTTCGAACACCGGGGAGCTGTTTTTT; len: 16; d_gene: .; abundance: .; j_gene: TRBJ2-2; v_gene: TRBV5-4
CDR3aa: CSASSDSFYGYTF; CDR3nt: TGCAGTGCTAGTAGTGACAGCTTCTATGGCTACACCTTC; len: 13; d_gene: .; abundance: once; j_gene: TRBJ1-2; v_gene: TRBV20-1
CDR3aa: CASSLDPQGQRQQFF; CDR3nt: TGTGCCAGCAGCTTAGACCCTCAAGGACAGCGCCAGCAGTTCTTC; len: 15; d_gene: .; abundance: .; j_gene: TRBJ2-1; v_gene: TRBV7-2
CDR3aa: CASSLWDMVAQHF; CDR3nt: TGTGCCAGCAGTTTATGGGACATGGTGGCCCAGCATTTT; len: 13; d_gene: .; abundance: .; j_gene: TRBJ1-5; v_gene: TRBV28
CDR3aa: CASSLEYQGFYEQYF; CDR3nt: TGCGCCAGCAGCTTGGAATACCAGGGCTTCTACGAGCAGTACTTC; len: 15; d_gene: .; abundance: .; j_gene: TRBJ2-7; v_gene: TRBV5-1
CDR3aa: CASSQDGGTAHQPQHF; CDR3nt: TGCGCCAGCAGCCAAGATGGAGGGACAGCCCATCAGCCCCAGCATTTT; len: 16; d_gene: TRBD1; abundance: .; j_gene: TRBJ1-5; v_gene: TRBV4-1
CDR3aa: CASSLSGQNTIYF; CDR3nt: TGCGCCAGCAGCTTGTCAGGACAAAACACCATATATTTT; len: 13; d_gene: .; abundance: .; j_gene: TRBJ1-3; v_gene: TRBV5-1
CDR3aa: CASSPPGAYTEAFF; CDR3nt: TGTGCCAGCAGCCCCCCCGGAGCCTACACTGAAGCTTTCTTT; len: 14; d_gene: .; abundance: .; j_gene: TRBJ1-1; v_gene: TRBV7-2
CDR3aa: CASSQNSGTGLGYTF; CDR3nt: TGTGCCAGTAGTCAGAATTCCGGGACAGGGCTAGGCTACACCTTC; len: 15; d_gene: TRBD1; abundance: .; j_gene: TRBJ1-2; v_gene: TRBV19
CDR3aa: CAWSVQMDSLTKNIQYF; CDR3nt: TGTGCCTGGAGTGTACAGATGGACAGCCTCACGAAAAACATTCAGTACTTC; len: 17; d_gene: .; abundance: .; j_gene: TRBJ2-4; v_gene: TRBV30
CDR3aa: CASSLGGGWTSGRRSSYEQYF; CDR3nt: TGCGCCAGCAGCTTGGGGGGTGGGTGGACTAGCGGCCGTAGGAGCTCCTACGAGCAGTACTTC; len: 21; d_gene: TRBD2; abundance: .; j_gene: TRBJ2-7; v_gene: TRBV5-1
CDR3aa: CASRKNRERNTIYF; CDR3nt: TGTGCCAGCAGAAAAAACAGGGAGCGAAACACCATATATTTT; len: 14; d_gene: .; abundance: .; j_gene: TRBJ1-3; v_gene: TRBV6-6
CDR3aa: CASNPGVVRETQYF; CDR3nt: TGTGCCAGTAACCCCGGGGTGGTTCGGGAGACCCAGTACTTC; len: 14; d_gene: .; abundance: .; j_gene: TRBJ2-5; v_gene: TRBV19
CDR3aa: CASSVAPAGDTEAFF; CDR3nt: TGCGCCAGCAGTGTGGCCCCCGCGGGGGACACTGAAGCTTTCTTT; len: 15; d_gene: .; abundance: .; j_gene: TRBJ1-1; v_gene: TRBV10-1
CDR3aa: CASSPRGTSSYEQYF; CDR3nt: TGTGCCAGCAGTCCCAGGGGGACTAGCTCCTACGAGCAGTACTTC; len: 15; d_gene: .; abundance: once; j_gene: TRBJ2-7; v_gene: TRBV28
CDR3aa: CASTPGRGSAFF; CDR3nt: TGTGCCAGCACCCCGGGGAGGGGATCCGCTTTCTTT; len: 12; d_gene: .; abundance: .; j_gene: TRBJ1-1; v_gene: TRBV3-1/TRBV3-2
CDR3aa: CAWSSGDSQPQHF; CDR3nt: TGTGCCTGGAGTTCGGGGGATAGTCAGCCCCAGCATTTT; len: 13; d_gene: .; abundance: .; j_gene: TRBJ1-5; v_gene: TRBV30
CDR3aa: CASSPGGVFEAFF; CDR3nt: TGTGCCAGTAGTCCAGGGGGCGTATTCGAGGCTTTCTTT; len: 13; d_gene: TRBD1; abundance: .; j_gene: TRBJ1-1; v_gene: TRBV19
CDR3aa: CASSSPRGEDDEKLFF; CDR3nt: TGTGCCAGCAGTTCACCTCGGGGAGAGGACGATGAAAAACTGTTTTTT; len: 16; d_gene: .; abundance: .; j_gene: TRBJ1-4; v_gene: TRBV28
CDR3aa: CASIGGGRGTEAFF; CDR3nt: TGTGCCAGCATCGGGGGGGGGCGAGGCACTGAAGCTTTCTTT; len: 14; d_gene: .; abundance: .; j_gene: TRBJ1-1; v_gene: TRBV2
CDR3aa: CATTGTGGGTEAFF; CDR3nt: TGTGCCACCACCGGGACAGGGGGCGGGACTGAAGCTTTCTTT; len: 14; d_gene: TRBD1; abundance: .; j_gene: TRBJ1-1; v_gene: TRBV2
CDR3aa: CASSLRGTATNEKLFF; CDR3nt: TGTGCCAGCAGCTTAAGGGGGACAGCAACTAATGAAAAACTGTTTTTT; len: 16; d_gene: TRBD1; abundance: .; j_gene: TRBJ1-4; v_gene: TRBV7-2
CDR3aa: CATSRDLTLAGVHSSGEQYF; CDR3nt: TGTGCCACCAGCAGAGATCTTACTCTAGCGGGAGTTCACTCGTCGGGGGAGCAGTACTTC; len: 20; d_gene: TRBD2; abundance: .; j_gene: TRBJ2-7; v_gene: TRBV15
CDR3aa: CASSPRRGDRGSGYTF; CDR3nt: TGTGCCAGCAGCCCGCGGCGGGGGGACAGGGGTTCTGGCTACACCTTC; len: 16; d_gene: TRBD1; abundance: .; j_gene: TRBJ1-2; v_gene: TRBV3-1/TRBV3-2
CDR3aa: CASSGQIAGGPHEQFF; CDR3nt: TGTGCCAGCAGCGGACAAATAGCGGGAGGGCCGCATGAGCAGTTCTTC; len: 16; d_gene: TRBD2; abundance: .; j_gene: TRBJ2-1; v_gene: TRBV9
CDR3aa: CASSLQGIKDGYTF; CDR3nt: TGTGCCAGCAGCCTACAGGGAATAAAGGATGGCTACACCTTC; len: 14; d_gene: .; abundance: .; j_gene: TRBJ1-2; v_gene: TRBV6-5
CDR3aa: CASSRTSGRAGGANVLTF; CDR3nt: TGTGCCAGCAGCCGGACTAGCGGGAGGGCCGGAGGGGCCAACGTCCTGACTTTC; len: 18; d_gene: TRBD2; abundance: .; j_gene: TRBJ2-6; v_gene: TRBV5-6
CDR3aa: CASSPQRQGGEAFF; CDR3nt: TGTGCCAGCAGCCCCCAGCGACAGGGGGGTGAAGCTTTCTTT; len: 14; d_gene: TRBD1; abundance: .; j_gene: TRBJ1-1; v_gene: TRBV5-4